This entry lists 28 T cell receptor beta chains sequenced from one sample in a study of low-dose radiotherapy and immunotherapy resistance in tumors. Gene-specific TRAV and TRBV primers were used for first-strand cDNA, covering alpha and beta chains. TCR amplification ran approximately 22 PCR cycles using constant-region and V-primer adapter primers. MiXCR, applied by TCRdb to the reads, yields one record per CDR3 protein. The sample includes 80,000 to 95,000 distinct CDR3 sequences, just under 9.5% of them seen just once. Sample time point: before trial treatment. This material consisted of PBMCs, taken before treatment. The receptor set was obtained from a male donor with prostate cancer.

This clonotype has at least ten counts. The V and J genes are TRBV29-1 and TRBJ2-2; tentative D call: TRBD1 (8 bases). CDR3 length: 16 amino acids. The germline CDR1 and CDR2 sequences are SQVTM and ANQGSEA. Trimming took off 6 bases at V and 2 bases at J, with 19 bases between the two ends. The CDR3, as DNA: TGCAGCGTATCGGGGGGCGGACAGGGTAACACCGGGGAGCTGTTTTTT. Its translation: CSVSGGGQGNTGELFF.

This clonotype was counted at least ten times. An end of the junction does not agree with germline; a read error may underlie this. The chain has TRBV5-1 and TRBJ1-2; 7 bases line up with TRBD1. The CDR3 extends over 13 amino acids. Germline CDR1 SGHRS, CDR2 YFSETQ. The CDR3 protein is CASSLGQNYGYTF. The CDR3 DNA reads as TGTGCCAGCAGCTTGGGACAGAACTATGGCTACACCTTC. The full variable domain, its missing parts supplied by reference TRBV5-1 and TRBJ1-2, is KAGVTQTPRYLIKTRGQQVTLSCSPISGHRSVSWYQQTPGQGLQFLFEYFSETQRNKGNFPGRFSGRQFSNSRSEMNVSTLELGDSALYLCASSLGQNYGYTFGSGTRLTVV.

In this sample, this clonotype turned up many times. This rearrangement joins TRBV18 to TRBJ1-4; 9 bases are shared with TRBD1. Looked up from germline, CDR1 is KGHSH and CDR2 is LQKENI. V was clipped by 3 bases and J by 7 bases; unmatched bases: 3. CDR3 size: 14 residues. The CDR3 nucleotides read TGTGCCAGCTCACCCGGGACAGGGTTTGAAAAACTGTTTTTT. This gives the protein CASSPGTGFEKLFF. Complete variable domain (other parts from reference TRBV18 and TRBJ1-4): NAGVMQNPRHLVRRRGQEARLRCSPMKGHSHVYWYRQLPEEGLKFMVYLQKENIIDESGMPKERFSAEFPKEGPSILRIQQVVRGDSAAYFCASSPGTGFEKLFFGSGTQLSVL.

This clonotype occurred many times. The chain uses TRBV3-1 and TRBJ2-5; D possibly corresponds to TRBD1 (6 bases). Germline V gene sequence: CDR1 LGHDT, CDR2 YNNKEL (reference sequence). Trimming stripped 3 bases from V and 5 bases from J, with 16 bases between. The CDR3 is 15 amino acids. The CDR3 sequence: CASSHDRTLSETQYF. The CDR3 bases are TGTGCCAGCAGCCACGACAGGACATTGTCCGAGACCCAGTACTTC.

This clonotype appeared many times. The chain is built from TRBV3-1 and TRBJ2-7, with 9 bases lining up with TRBD1. The J segment lost 1 base and the V segment lost 5 bases, leaving 3 bases of the junction unmatched. This CDR3 has 14 amino acids. The V gene's germline CDR1 is LGHDT and CDR2 YNNKEL (reference sequence). In nucleotides, the CDR3 is TGTGCCAGCAGCTTAGGGACAGGGTCCTACGAGCAGTACTTC. It specifies CASSLGTGSYEQYF.

The sample holds many counts of this clonotype. The CDR3 coding sequence is TGCGCCAGCAGCTCCCGGGGGGCAGGTAGTTCGACAGATACGCAGTATTTT. Residues: CASSSRGAGSSTDTQYF. The rearrangement links TRBV5-1 to TRBJ2-3; possibly TRBD2 for D (7 bases). V was clipped by 3 bases and J by 3 bases, with 20 bases between them. This CDR3 contains 17 residues. CDR1 SGHRS and CDR2 YFSETQ come from the germline V gene.

This clonotype was recorded at least ten times. This chain uses TRBV20-1 with TRBJ2-3, with a possible D match to TRBD2 (5 bases). Germline V lookup: CDR1 DFQATT, CDR2 SNEGSKA (reference sequence). Trimming shortened V by 5 bases and J by 7 bases, and 10 bases separated the two germline ends. The CDR3 is made up of 11 amino acids. CDR3 DNA: TGCAGTGCTGGAAGCGGACATACGCAGTATTTT. Its protein is CSAGSGHTQYF.

This clonotype was detected ten times or more. The chain links TRBV28 to TRBJ1-2, with D perhaps TRBD1 (5 bases). Trimming took 2 bases from V and 1 from J, leaving 11 bases between them. The germline gives CDR1 MDHEN, CDR2 SYDVKM. The CDR3 length is 15 residues. For the CDR3, the DNA is TGTGCCAGCAGTTTAAATCGGGGGGATAACTATGGCTACACCTTC. It specifies CASSLNRGDNYGYTF.

This clonotype was detected many times. The chain joins TRBV6-2 or TRBV6-3 to TRBJ1-2; the D gene is possibly TRBD1 (5 bases). CDR1 and CDR2 (germline): MNHEY, SVGEGT. The CDR3 has 13 residues. V lost 7 bases and J 5 bases, leaving 14 bases between the germline ends. The CDR3 here is CASNEDRYYGYTF. CDR3 DNA sequence: TGTGCCAGCAATGAAGACAGATATTATGGCTACACCTTC.

This clonotype was detected many times. This chain links TRBV28 with TRBJ2-5; D perhaps matches TRBD1 (6 bases). Germline CDR1 and CDR2: MDHEN and SYDVKM. This CDR3 is built from 17 residues. V was pared by 5 bases and J by 3 bases, with 22 bases between. CDR3 residues: CASSPRGAERTKETQYF. The CDR3 DNA sequence: TGTGCCAGCAGTCCCAGGGGCGCGGAACGGACCAAAGAGACCCAGTACTTC.

This clonotype was seen repeatedly, ten times or more. The chain links TRBV20-1 to TRBJ2-5; 13 bases fit TRBD2. The V gene's germline CDR1 is DFQATT and CDR2 SNEGSKA (reference sequence). The CDR3 extends over 14 amino acids. V dropped 3 bases and J dropped 6; count of bases not matched to a gene: 4. The chain's CDR3 is CSASGLAGVQTQYF. The CDR3 nucleotides read TGCAGTGCTAGTGGACTAGCGGGAGTGCAGACCCAGTACTTC.

V gene TRBV7-9 combines with J gene TRBJ1-5; D is unresolved. Germline V gene data show CDR1 as SEHNR and CDR2 as FQNEAQ (reference sequence). The V gene lost 4 bases and the J gene lost 0 bases, with 10 bases spanning the gap. CDR3 length equals 15 residues. CDR3 sequence reads: CASSSPSYSNQPQHF. In DNA, the CDR3 is TGTGCCAGCAGCTCACCATCTTATAGCAATCAGCCCCAGCATTTT.

The chain links TRBV5-1 to TRBJ2-3; 8 bases fit TRBD2. The V segment lost 0 bases and the J segment 2 bases; nucleotides outside the gene matches: 5. CDR1 SGHRS and CDR2 YFSETQ come from the germline V gene. This CDR3 contains 16 residues. The chain's CDR3 is CASSLAAGGPTDTQYF. The CDR3 nucleotides read TGCGCCAGCAGCTTGGCCGCGGGAGGCCCCACAGATACGCAGTATTTT.

This clonotype was detected many times. This chain joins TRBV5-1 and TRBJ2-2, with 8 bases that match TRBD1. V gave up 0 bases and J gave up 4 bases; unmatched junction bases: 5. Germline assignment: CDR1 SGHRS and CDR2 YFSETQ. The CDR3 is 16 residues long. The CDR3 loop is CASSLATGVSTGELFF. CDR3 nucleotide sequence: TGCGCCAGCAGCTTGGCGACAGGGGTGAGCACCGGGGAGCTGTTTTTT.

This clonotype appeared many times. The chain is built from TRBV6-6 and TRBJ2-6; D gene ambiguous. CDR1 is MNHNY, CDR2 SVGAGI, per germline (reference sequence). The CDR3 runs 13 residues. Trimming left V 7 bases short and J 1 base short, with 5 bases between. The CDR3 is CASMKSGANVLTF. For the CDR3, the DNA is TGTGCCAGCATGAAATCTGGGGCCAACGTCCTGACTTTC.

This clonotype was detected many times. This chain links TRBV20-1 with TRBJ2-2; D gene ambiguous. Germline loops: CDR1 DFQATT, CDR2 SNEGSKA (reference sequence). This CDR3 contains 14 residues. Trimming removed 0 bases at V and 1 base at J, with 6 bases between. The CDR3: CSARDIRNTGELFF. CDR3 DNA sequence: TGCAGTGCTAGAGATATACGGAACACCGGGGAGCTGTTTTTT.

This clonotype has ten or more counts. This rearrangement joins TRBV29-1 to TRBJ2-7; 13 positions match TRBD2. CDR1 and CDR2 from the germline V gene are SQVTM and ANQGSEA. This CDR3 comprises 13 residues. J gave up 7 bases and V 6 bases, and 6 bases lay outside the gene matches. In DNA, the CDR3 is TGCAGCGTGGGGACTAGCGGGATGGGTGAGCAGTACTTC. Translated, it gives CSVGTSGMGEQYF.

This clonotype showed up many times. This chain joins TRBV6-4 and TRBJ2-2; the D gene is possibly TRBD2 (6 bases). The V and J ends lost 2 bases and 4 bases respectively, with 8 bases between them. The CDR3 sequence is 14 residues long. CDR1 MRHNA and CDR2 SNTAGT come from the germline V gene. CDR3 DNA sequence: TGTGCCAGCAGTGACCAGGGAGGCACCGGGGAGCTGTTTTTT. It yields the protein CASSDQGGTGELFF.

This clonotype has just a few counts. The chain combines TRBV5-1 with TRBJ2-1; D gene uncertain. Trimming shortened V by 1 base and J by 14 bases, and 7 bases separated the two germline ends. The CDR3 extends over 10 amino acids. CDR1 and CDR2 (germline): SGHRS, YFSETQ. The CDR3 sequence: CASSLLGEFF. The CDR3 region has the DNA TGCGCCAGCAGCTTGCTAGGAGAGTTCTTC.

This clonotype has at least ten counts. This rearrangement joins TRBV7-6 to TRBJ2-3, with 11 bases fitting TRBD2. The V gene end was trimmed by 5 bases and the J gene end by 6 bases; junction bases not matched to a gene: 10. The CDR3 has 16 amino acids. The germline V gene encodes CDR1 SGHVS and CDR2 FNYEAQ. The CDR3: CASSTGLAGLRDTQYF. In DNA, the CDR3 is TGTGCCAGCAGCACCGGACTAGCGGGTCTTCGGGATACGCAGTATTTT. The complete variable domain, with remaining parts taken from reference TRBV7-6 and TRBJ2-3, reads GAGVSQSPRYKVTKRGQDVALRCDPISGHVSLYWYRQALGQGPEFLTYFNYEAQQDKSGLPNDRFSAERPEGSISTLTIQRTEQRDSAMYRCASSTGLAGLRDTQYFGPGTRLTVL.

This clonotype was observed at least ten times. The chain uses TRBV2 and TRBJ2-6; 8 nucleotides line up with TRBD1. This CDR3 is built from 19 residues. V dropped 5 bases and J dropped 0; count of bases not matched to a gene: 12. Germline CDR1 is SNHLY and CDR2 is FYNNEI. This chain's CDR3 is CASSSRDRLLFSGANVLTF. DNA for the CDR3: TGTGCCAGCAGTTCGCGGGACAGGCTACTTTTCTCTGGGGCCAACGTCCTGACTTTC.

Ten or more counts support this clonotype. This chain joins TRBV6-4 and TRBJ2-2, with 7 bases identical to TRBD1. The germline V gene encodes CDR1 MRHNA and CDR2 SNTAGT. The CDR3 runs 15 residues. V was pared by 3 bases and J by 4 bases, with 5 bases of the junction left unmatched. The CDR3, as DNA: TGTGCCAGCAGTGAACAGGGGATGGGCACCGGGGAGCTGTTTTTT. Residues: CASSEQGMGTGELFF.

This clonotype occurred many times. This sequence joins TRBV2 and TRBJ2-1; 9 bases are a match to TRBD2. This CDR3 comprises 15 residues. J lost 12 bases, V lost 6 bases, and 15 bases had no gene match. CDR1 and CDR2 from the germline V gene are SNHLY and FYNNEI. The chain's CDR3 is CASRLAGGGGSGQFF. The CDR3 coding sequence is TGTGCCAGCAGGCTAGCAGGCGGGGGGGGATCAGGGCAGTTCTTC.

This clonotype was counted many times. The chain uses TRBV7-9 and TRBJ2-1, with D possibly being TRBD1 (5 bases). CDR1 and CDR2 from the germline V gene are SEHNR and FQNEAQ (reference sequence). The CDR3 is 13 amino acids. Trimming took 6 bases from V and 3 from J, leaving 9 bases between them. CDR3 in DNA: TGTGCCAGCAGTTTTCAGGGCTACAATGAGCAGTTCTTC. Translating it yields CASSFQGYNEQFF. The complete variable domain, with remaining parts taken from reference TRBV7-9 and TRBJ2-1, reads DTGVSQNPRHKITKRGQNVTFRCDPISEHNRLYWYRQTLGQGPEFLTYFQNEAQLEKSRLLSDRFSAERPKGSFSTLEIQRTEQGDSAMYLCASSFQGYNEQFFGPGTRLTVL.

The sample holds many counts of this clonotype. V gene TRBV6-1 combines with J gene TRBJ2-3; tentatively, D is TRBD2 (5 bases). Trimming removed 5 bases from V and 2 bases from J, with 14 bases in between. CDR3 length: 15 amino acids. The V gene's germline CDR1 is MNHNS and CDR2 SASEGT. CDR3 DNA: TGTGCCAGCAGTCAGCTAGGAGGCAACACAGATACGCAGTATTTT. Its translation: CASSQLGGNTDTQYF.

There are many counts of this clonotype. The chain recombines TRBV19 with TRBJ2-5, with D possibly being TRBD1 (5 bases). The V end lost 3 bases, the J end lost 5 bases, and 16 bases lay between the germline ends. Germline V CDR1 and CDR2: LNHDA, SQIVND (reference sequence). The CDR3 extends over 15 amino acids. Here the CDR3 DNA reads TGTGCCAGTAGTATGGGATGGCAGGGAAGGGAGACCCAGTACTTC. Residues: CASSMGWQGRETQYF.

The sample holds many counts of this clonotype. This sequence joins TRBV5-6 and TRBJ2-7; 9 nucleotides line up with TRBD1. Germline V gene lookup returns CDR1 SGHDT and CDR2 YYEEEE. Unmatched junction bases numbered 11, after V lost 4 bases and J lost 6 bases. CDR3 length: 15 residues. The CDR3 sequence is CASSLGDRVKSEQYF. The CDR3 DNA is TGTGCCAGCAGCCTAGGGGACAGGGTGAAGAGCGAGCAGTACTTC.

This clonotype was seen repeatedly, ten times or more. The chain's CDR3 is CASSPTAMGGYNEQFF. CDR3 sequence (DNA): TGTGCCAGCAGCCCGACGGCCATGGGGGGATACAATGAGCAGTTCTTC. J is TRBJ2-1 and V is TRBV7-2, with D perhaps TRBD2 (6 bases). Germline CDR1 is SGHTA and CDR2 is FQGNSA. V lost 5 bases, J lost 4 bases, and 18 bases lay in between. The CDR3 has 16 residues.